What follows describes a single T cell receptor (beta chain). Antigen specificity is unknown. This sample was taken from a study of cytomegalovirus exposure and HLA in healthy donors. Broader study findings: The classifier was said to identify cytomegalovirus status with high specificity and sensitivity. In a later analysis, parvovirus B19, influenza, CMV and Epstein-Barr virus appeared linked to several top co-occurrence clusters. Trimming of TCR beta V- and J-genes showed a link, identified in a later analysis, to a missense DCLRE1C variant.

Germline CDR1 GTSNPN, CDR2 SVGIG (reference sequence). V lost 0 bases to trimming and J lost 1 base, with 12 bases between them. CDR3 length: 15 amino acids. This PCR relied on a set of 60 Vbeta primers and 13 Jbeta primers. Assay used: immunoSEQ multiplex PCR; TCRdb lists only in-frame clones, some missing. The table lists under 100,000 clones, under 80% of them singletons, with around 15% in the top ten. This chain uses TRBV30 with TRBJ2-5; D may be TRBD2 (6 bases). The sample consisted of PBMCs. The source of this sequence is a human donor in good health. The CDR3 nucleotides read TGTGCCTGGAGTGTACCAGGGACTCCCCAAGAGACCCAGTACTTC. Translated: CAWSVPGTPQETQYF.